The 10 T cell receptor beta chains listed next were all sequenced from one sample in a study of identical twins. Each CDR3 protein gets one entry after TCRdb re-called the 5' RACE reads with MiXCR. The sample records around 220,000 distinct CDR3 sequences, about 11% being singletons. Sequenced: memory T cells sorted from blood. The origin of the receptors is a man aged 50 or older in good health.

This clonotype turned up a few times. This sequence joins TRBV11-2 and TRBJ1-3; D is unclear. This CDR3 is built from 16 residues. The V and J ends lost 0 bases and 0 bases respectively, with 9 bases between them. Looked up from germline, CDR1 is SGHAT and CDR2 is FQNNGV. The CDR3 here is CASSLEAAGSGNTIYF. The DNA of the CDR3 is TGTGCCAGCAGCTTAGAGGCGGCAGGCTCTGGAAACACCATATATTTT.

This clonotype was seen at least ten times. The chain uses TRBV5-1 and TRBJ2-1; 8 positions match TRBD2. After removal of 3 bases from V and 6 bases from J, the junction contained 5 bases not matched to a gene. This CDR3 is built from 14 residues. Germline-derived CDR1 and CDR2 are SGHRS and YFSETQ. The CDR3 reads CASSSRTSSNEQFF. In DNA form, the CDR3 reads TGCGCCAGCAGCTCGAGGACTAGCTCCAATGAGCAGTTCTTC.

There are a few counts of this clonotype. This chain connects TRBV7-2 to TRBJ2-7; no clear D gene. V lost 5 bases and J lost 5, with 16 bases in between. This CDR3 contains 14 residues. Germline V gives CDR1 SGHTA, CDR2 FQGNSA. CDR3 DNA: TGTGCCAGCAGCGAGAGGCCTAACGGCGACGAGCAGTACTTC. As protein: CASSERPNGDEQYF.

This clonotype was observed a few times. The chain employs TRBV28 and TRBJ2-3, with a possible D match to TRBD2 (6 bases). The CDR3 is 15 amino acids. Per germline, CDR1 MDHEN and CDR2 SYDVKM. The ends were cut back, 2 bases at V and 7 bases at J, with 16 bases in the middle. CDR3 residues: CASSLTGARGNTQYF. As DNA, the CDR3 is TGTGCCAGCAGTTTAACGGGAGCCCGGGGAAATACGCAGTATTTT.

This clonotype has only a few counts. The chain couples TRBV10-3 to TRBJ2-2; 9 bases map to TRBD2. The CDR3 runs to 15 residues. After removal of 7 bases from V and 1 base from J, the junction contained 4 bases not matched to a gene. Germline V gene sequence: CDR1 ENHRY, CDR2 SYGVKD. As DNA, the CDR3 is TGTGCCATCAAGGCTAGCGGGATGAACACCGGGGAGCTGTTTTTT. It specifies CAIKASGMNTGELFF.

The chain's CDR3 is CASSLGGGRNQPQHF. CDR3 in DNA: TGCGCCAGCAGCTTGGGGGGGGGAAGGAATCAGCCCCAGCATTTT. The chain employs TRBV5-1 and TRBJ1-5; D perhaps matches TRBD1 (5 bases). Trimming removed 0 bases at V and 4 bases at J, with 11 bases between. Looked up from germline, CDR1 is SGHRS and CDR2 is YFSETQ. The CDR3 consists of 15 residues.

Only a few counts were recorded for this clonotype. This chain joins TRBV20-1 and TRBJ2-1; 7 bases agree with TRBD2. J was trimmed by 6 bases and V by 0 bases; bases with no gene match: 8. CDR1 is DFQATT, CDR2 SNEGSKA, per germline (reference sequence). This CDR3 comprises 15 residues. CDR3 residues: CSARDPTLAVNEQFF. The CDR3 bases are TGCAGTGCTAGAGATCCTACTCTAGCGGTCAATGAGCAGTTCTTC.

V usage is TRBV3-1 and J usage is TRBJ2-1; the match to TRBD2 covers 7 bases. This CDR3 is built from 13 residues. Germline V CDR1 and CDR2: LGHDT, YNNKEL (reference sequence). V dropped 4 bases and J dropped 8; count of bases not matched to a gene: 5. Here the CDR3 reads CASSPWGGDEQFF. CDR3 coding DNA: TGTGCCAGCAGCCCCTGGGGGGGGGATGAGCAGTTCTTC.

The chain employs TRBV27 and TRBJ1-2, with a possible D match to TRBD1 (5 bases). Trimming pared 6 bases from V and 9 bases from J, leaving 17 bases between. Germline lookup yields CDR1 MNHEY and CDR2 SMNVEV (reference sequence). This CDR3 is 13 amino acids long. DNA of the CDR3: TGTGCCAGCAGGGCGGGGCCCACGGCCAGCTACACCTTC. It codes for CASRAGPTASYTF.

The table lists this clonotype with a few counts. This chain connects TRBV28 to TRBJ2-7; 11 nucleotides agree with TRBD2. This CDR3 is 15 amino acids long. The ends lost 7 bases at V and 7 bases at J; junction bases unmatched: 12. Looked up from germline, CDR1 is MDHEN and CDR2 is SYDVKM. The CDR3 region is CASNQGSSGRLEQYF. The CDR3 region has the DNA TGTGCCAGCAATCAAGGCTCTAGCGGGAGGCTTGAGCAGTACTTC. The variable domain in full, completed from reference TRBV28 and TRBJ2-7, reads DVKVTQSSRYLVKRTGEKVFLECVQDMDHENMFWYRQDPGLGLRLIYFSYDVKMKEKGDIPEGYSVSREKKERFSLILESASTNQTSMYLCASNQGSSGRLEQYFGPGTRLTVT.